This T cell receptor (beta chain) was sequenced in a study of T cell clonotyping in hematopoietic cell transplantation (dated by TCRdb to the early 2020s). Turning to the overall study: In the study, around 140 blood samples were gathered from roughly 33 consecutive transplant recipients and their related donors. Patients were recruited between September 2015 and 2017 and followed until late 2020 or death. Study-wide conclusions, independent of this receptor: Recipient repertoires showed only a small fraction of overlap with donor repertoires, and over 95% appeared de novo at the given depth. Sample size was limited, and cells were not sorted, so CD4 and CD8 repertoire contributions could not be separated. A decrease in recipient TCR diversity was observed after transplant, and a progressive increase in pathologically expanded clonotypes was seen from day 30 to day 180. Donor and pretransplant recipient Inverse Simpson Index values predicted broader posttransplant TCR repertoire diversity.

Via the germline V gene, CDR1 is SQVTM and CDR2 ANQGSEA. The CDR3 covers 14 residues, taking in both the cysteine and the phenylalanine. CDR3 DNA only is kept here, 42 bases in frame from base 1. V and J are truncated by 5 bases and 0 bases respectively, leaving an intervening sequence of 8 bases. A note on this clone: Its antigen remains unidentified. Qualities for individual bases were not recorded, and no much larger clone is one base off.

With the immunoSEQ assay, which is a bias-controlled multiplex PCR relying on V- and J-specific primers, TCR beta CDR3 regions were amplified from genomic DNA. A second PCR step added a proprietary barcode and Illumina adapter sequences to the CDR3 amplicons. An Illumina MiSeq instrument was used for sequencing of the CDR3 libraries. The authors' pipeline ran thus. Export and quality control were handled in immunoSEQ Analyzer 3.0, while downstream analyses relied on R Bioconductor and Immunarch. Only productive rearrangements within the normalized downsampled data set were used in the calculation of repertoire metrics. Clonotypes larger than 5 templates in the normalized cohort were defined as pathologically expanded. Repertoire diversity was measured with the Inverse Simpson Index. The non-normalized data set was used for CMV-specificity analyses so that all clonotypes could be captured. Entries here come from immuneACCESS through TCRdb and include only in-frame sequences with V and J called. Some clones fail to appear in such tables; in the studies checked, an unresolved V gene covers under half of the shortfall, and the cause of the remainder is unknown. That table supplies the V and J calls and clone size; D and trimming were determined from the DNA. In all, the sample holds about 10,000 clones, and 75% to 85% of those were seen once. The ten largest clones capture about 9% of the sample.

Read against the paper, the sample's time point label means: 30 days after allo-HCT. Recipient blood was collected about 28 days before transplant and at days 30, 100 and 180 after transplant. Nuclei Lysis Solution was used to extract genomic DNA from fresh or cryopreserved unfractionated peripheral blood mononuclear cells. Material: PBMCs, obtained 30 days after allogeneic stem cell transplant. The V gene is TRBV29-1 and the J gene is TRBJ2-6, with the D gene uncertain. The TCR sequence derives from a female patient between 35 and 55 years old who had an allogeneic stem cell transplant from a related donor, so T cells may come from the graft donor. Some clones in this sample may be carry-over from other donors' samples. The CDR3 sequence is CSVFEVSGANVLTF. Read as DNA, the sequence is TGCAGCGTTTTCGAGGTCTCTGGGGCCAACGTCCTGACTTTC.